This T cell receptor beta chain was captured by sequencing in a study of T cells in localized non-small cell lung cancer. Assay: immunoSEQ multiplex PCR; the TCRdb copy retains only in-frame clones and omits some. This table holds over 40,000 clones, around nine tenths found once. As for this clone: The target antigen is unknown.

Points from the study as a whole: Longer overall survival was seen with higher T cell density measured in blood.

The trim removed 5 bases at V and 7 bases at J, leaving 13 bases unmatched. Germline CDR1 and CDR2: SGHRS and YFSETQ. The CDR3 is made up of 16 amino acids. The TCR sequence derives from a female donor older than 55 with stage I squamous cell lung carcinoma. This material consisted of peripheral blood, taken before any cancer treatment. V gene TRBV5-1 combines with J gene TRBJ1-5; 9 bases map to TRBD1. The CDR3 region is CASRKEPGQGEQPQHF. The CDR3 bases are TGCGCCAGCAGGAAAGAACCGGGACAGGGAGAGCAGCCCCAGCATTTT. The full variable domain, its missing parts supplied by reference TRBV5-1 and TRBJ1-5, is KAGVTQTPRYLIKTRGQQVTLSCSPISGHRSVSWYQQTPGQGLQFLFEYFSETQRNKGNFPGRFSGRQFSNSRSEMNVSTLELGDSALYLCASRKEPGQGEQPQHFGDGTRLSIL.